Listed below are T cell receptor beta chains from one sample, sequenced in a study of blood T cell repertoires in COVID-19. Profiled with immunoSEQ multiplex PCR; TCRdb holds only in-frame clones, not every one. Among 45,000 to 65,000 clones listed, 90% to 95% were seen once. The sample comprised peripheral blood. Receptor source: a human donor in a cohort sampled during active COVID-19. The CDR3 runs from the conserved cysteine through the conserved F or W. Each record gives: V gene, clone size, D gene, J gene, CDR3 DNA, CDR3 protein. The D gene is left open where the match is weak. The size entry is marked missing in some rows and otherwise reads once, few, many or a size class.

V gene: TRBV5-6; clone size: NA; D gene: TRBD1; J gene: TRBJ1-5; CDR3 DNA: TGTGCCAGCAGCTTGGCCGGGACAGGCAATCAGCCCCAGCATTTT; CDR3 protein: CASSLAGTGNQPQHF
V gene: TRBV21-1; clone size: NA; D gene: NA; J gene: TRBJ2-1; CDR3 DNA: TGTGCCAGCCCCACCGGGACAGAAGTCCCAATTGAGCAGTTCTTC; CDR3 protein: CASPTGTEVPIEQFF
V gene: TRBV2; clone size: NA; D gene: NA; J gene: TRBJ1-5; CDR3 DNA: TGTGCCAGCAGCCTCAAGCCCCTGAGCAATCAGCCCCAGCATTTT; CDR3 protein: CASSLKPLSNQPQHF
V gene: TRBV29-1; clone size: NA; D gene: NA; J gene: TRBJ2-1; CDR3 DNA: TGCAGCGTTGAGGGATGGGGGACTCCCAATGAGCAGTTCTTC; CDR3 protein: CSVEGWGTPNEQFF
V gene: TRBV18; clone size: few; D gene: NA; J gene: TRBJ2-2; CDR3 DNA: TGTGCCAGCTCACCAGAAAGCTCCGGGGAGCTGTTTTTT; CDR3 protein: CASSPESSGELFF
V gene: TRBV9; clone size: NA; D gene: NA; J gene: TRBJ1-4; CDR3 DNA: TGTGCCAGCAGCCAGGAAATTGCAGATGAAAAACTGTTTTTT; CDR3 protein: CASSQEIADEKLFF
V gene: TRBV7-9; clone size: once; D gene: NA; J gene: TRBJ1-4; CDR3 DNA: TGTGCCAGCAGCTTAGTGAAGGGGCAGAATGAAAAACTGTTTTTT; CDR3 protein: CASSLVKGQNEKLFF
V gene: TRBV6-5; clone size: once; D gene: NA; J gene: TRBJ2-2; CDR3 DNA: TGTGCCAGCAGTCCGAGCGCGAACACCGGGGAGCTGTTTTTT; CDR3 protein: CASSPSANTGELFF
V gene: TRBV19; clone size: NA; D gene: NA; J gene: TRBJ2-5; CDR3 DNA: TGTGCCGTAGGGGAATGGAAGGGGCTGCAAGAGACCCAGTACTTC; CDR3 protein: CAVGEWKGLQETQYF
V gene: TRBV3-1/TRBV3-2; clone size: once; D gene: TRBD1; J gene: TRBJ1-1; CDR3 DNA: TGTGCCAGCAGCCCCGACAGGGGTTGGGAAGCTTTCTTT; CDR3 protein: CASSPDRGWEAFF
V gene: TRBV15; clone size: NA; D gene: NA; J gene: TRBJ2-5; CDR3 DNA: TGTGCCACCAGCTGGTTCCCTAGAAGCGGCCAAGAGACCCAGTACTTC; CDR3 protein: CATSWFPRSGQETQYF
V gene: TRBV19; clone size: NA; D gene: TRBD1; J gene: TRBJ1-1; CDR3 DNA: TGTGCCAGTAGCCCAACAGGGGCGAACACTGAAGCTTTCTTT; CDR3 protein: CASSPTGANTEAFF
V gene: TRBV25-1; clone size: NA; D gene: NA; J gene: TRBJ2-1; CDR3 DNA: TGTGCCAGCAGGCGCGACTCCGTCCGCAATGAGCAGTTCTTC; CDR3 protein: CASRRDSVRNEQFF
V gene: TRBV6-5; clone size: NA; D gene: NA; J gene: TRBJ1-2; CDR3 DNA: TGTGCCAGCAGCCGGGGGACCTCCTATGGCTACACCTTC; CDR3 protein: CASSRGTSYGYTF
V gene: TRBV28; clone size: NA; D gene: NA; J gene: TRBJ1-5; CDR3 DNA: TGTGCCAGCAGTTTAGGCTCGGGAGAGGTGAAGCCCCAGCATTTT; CDR3 protein: CASSLGSGEVKPQHF
V gene: TRBV7-6; clone size: NA; D gene: NA; J gene: TRBJ2-2; CDR3 DNA: TGTGCCAGCAGCCGATACGGGGGGCAGGGGCTGTTTTTT; CDR3 protein: CASSRYGGQGLFF
V gene: TRBV2; clone size: NA; D gene: TRBD1; J gene: TRBJ1-2; CDR3 DNA: TGTGCCAGCAACCTTGATACAGGGGGCGGCGGCTACACCTTC; CDR3 protein: CASNLDTGGGGYTF
V gene: TRBV7-2; clone size: NA; D gene: NA; J gene: TRBJ1-3; CDR3 DNA: TGTGCCAGCAGCCAACTTCTCTCTGGAAACACCATATATTTT; CDR3 protein: CASSQLLSGNTIYF
V gene: TRBV7-2; clone size: NA; D gene: TRBD1; J gene: TRBJ2-7; CDR3 DNA: TGTGCCATCCCCGGGACAGGGGGCGGTGTCTACGAGCAGTACTTC; CDR3 protein: CAIPGTGGGVYEQYF
V gene: TRBV6-5; clone size: NA; D gene: NA; J gene: TRBJ1-4; CDR3 DNA: TGTGCCAGCAGTTACTCGAGGCGAGATGAAAAACTGTTTTTT; CDR3 protein: CASSYSRRDEKLFF
V gene: TRBV7-2; clone size: NA; D gene: NA; J gene: TRBJ1-1; CDR3 DNA: TGTGCCAGCAGCTTAGTGGGCGGACAGAACACTGAAGCTTTCTTT; CDR3 protein: CASSLVGGQNTEAFF
V gene: TRBV9; clone size: NA; D gene: NA; J gene: TRBJ2-5; CDR3 DNA: TGTGCCAGCAGCGTAGGGACTCCGCGGGAGACCCAGTACTTC; CDR3 protein: CASSVGTPRETQYF
V gene: TRBV6-5; clone size: NA; D gene: NA; J gene: TRBJ2-1; CDR3 DNA: TGTGCCAGCAGTTACTCGAGAAACCCAAATGAGCAGTTCTTC; CDR3 protein: CASSYSRNPNEQFF
V gene: TRBV19; clone size: NA; D gene: NA; J gene: TRBJ1-2; CDR3 DNA: TGTGCCAGTAGGTGGACAAGGGGCGACAACTATGGCTACACCTTC; CDR3 protein: CASRWTRGDNYGYTF
V gene: TRBV4-3; clone size: NA; D gene: NA; J gene: TRBJ1-2; CDR3 DNA: TGCGCCAGCAGCCAAAGTACAGGTCCTAACTATGGCTACACCTTC; CDR3 protein: CASSQSTGPNYGYTF
V gene: TRBV28; clone size: NA; D gene: TRBD1; J gene: TRBJ2-7; CDR3 DNA: TGTGCCAGCACAGGGATATTCAGGGGGGAGCAGTACTTC; CDR3 protein: CASTGIFRGEQYF
V gene: TRBV19; clone size: NA; D gene: TRBD1; J gene: TRBJ2-1; CDR3 DNA: TGTGCCAGTCTCGGACAGGGTCCGATCAATGAGCAGTTCTTC; CDR3 protein: CASLGQGPINEQFF
V gene: TRBV5-6; clone size: NA; D gene: TRBD1; J gene: TRBJ2-2; CDR3 DNA: TGTGCCAGCAGCTTGGAGGGACAGGAGTCCACCGGGGAGCTGTTTTTT; CDR3 protein: CASSLEGQESTGELFF
V gene: TRBV4-1; clone size: NA; D gene: TRBD2; J gene: TRBJ2-5; CDR3 DNA: TGCGCCAGCAGCCACGATACTAGCGGGAGGATGGAGACCCAGTACTTC; CDR3 protein: CASSHDTSGRMETQYF
V gene: TRBV24-1; clone size: NA; D gene: NA; J gene: TRBJ2-7; CDR3 DNA: TGTGCCACCAGTGATTTATTGGTCAAGGCGGCTTACTACGAGCAGTACTTC; CDR3 protein: CATSDLLVKAAYYEQYF
V gene: TRBV29-1; clone size: NA; D gene: TRBD1; J gene: TRBJ1-1; CDR3 DNA: TGCAGCGGGGAAAGGGGGCAAGGGTACACTGAAGCTTTCTTT; CDR3 protein: CSGERGQGYTEAFF
V gene: TRBV4-1; clone size: NA; D gene: TRBD2; J gene: TRBJ2-3; CDR3 DNA: TGCGCCAGCAGCGGGGCCCTAGCGGGAGTTATAGCAGATACGCAGTATTTT; CDR3 protein: CASSGALAGVIADTQYF
V gene: TRBV4-3; clone size: NA; D gene: TRBD1; J gene: TRBJ1-2; CDR3 DNA: TGCGCCAGCAGCCGCTCAGCCGGGACAGGGGCCTTCATAAGCAATGGCTACACCTTC; CDR3 protein: CASSRSAGTGAFISNGYTF
V gene: TRBV19; clone size: NA; D gene: TRBD2; J gene: TRBJ2-7; CDR3 DNA: TGTGCCAGTAGTATAGTTACGGGAGGAGTTTACGAGCAGTACTTC; CDR3 protein: CASSIVTGGVYEQYF
V gene: TRBV15; clone size: NA; D gene: TRBD1; J gene: TRBJ1-1; CDR3 DNA: TGTGCCACCAGCCGTGGATGGGGACAGACGCACACTGAAGCTTTCTTT; CDR3 protein: CATSRGWGQTHTEAFF
V gene: TRBV2; clone size: few; D gene: TRBD2; J gene: TRBJ2-3; CDR3 DNA: TGTGCCAGCAGGATACCAACTAGCGGGCTCGCTAGCACAGATACGCAGTATTTT; CDR3 protein: CASRIPTSGLASTDTQYF
V gene: TRBV5-1; clone size: NA; D gene: TRBD2; J gene: TRBJ2-1; CDR3 DNA: TGCGCCAGCAGCTTGGATCCTAGCGGGAGGGCGTGGGAGCAGTTCTTC; CDR3 protein: CASSLDPSGRAWEQFF
V gene: TRBV9; clone size: NA; D gene: TRBD2; J gene: TRBJ2-5; CDR3 DNA: TGTGCCAGCAGCCCCCGGACTAGCGGGAGAGGGGGGCAAGAGACCCAGTACTTC; CDR3 protein: CASSPRTSGRGGQETQYF
V gene: TRBV15; clone size: NA; D gene: NA; J gene: TRBJ1-1; CDR3 DNA: TGTGCCACCAGCAGCGGACCGGGGACTGAAGCTTTCTTT; CDR3 protein: CATSSGPGTEAFF
V gene: TRBV5-8; clone size: NA; D gene: TRBD1; J gene: TRBJ2-5; CDR3 DNA: TGTGCCAGCAGCCTGGAAACAGGGGCGAAAGAGACCCAGTACTTC; CDR3 protein: CASSLETGAKETQYF
V gene: TRBV3-1/TRBV3-2; clone size: NA; D gene: TRBD1; J gene: TRBJ2-7; CDR3 DNA: TGTGCCAGCAGCCAAGATCGCAGGGGGCGCGGGGACGAGCAGTACTTC; CDR3 protein: CASSQDRRGRGDEQYF
V gene: TRBV6-5; clone size: NA; D gene: NA; J gene: TRBJ2-7; CDR3 DNA: TGTGCCAGCAGTTACTCGTCCCAGGGTCCGGTTCACGAGCAGTACTTC; CDR3 protein: CASSYSSQGPVHEQYF
V gene: TRBV9; clone size: NA; D gene: NA; J gene: TRBJ2-3; CDR3 DNA: TGTGCCAGCAGCGAAATAGGGGCCGATACGCAGTATTTT; CDR3 protein: CASSEIGADTQYF
V gene: TRBV5-4; clone size: NA; D gene: NA; J gene: TRBJ1-1; CDR3 DNA: TGTGCCAGCAGCTTGGAGGGCGCGGGCACTGAAGCTTTCTTT; CDR3 protein: CASSLEGAGTEAFF
V gene: TRBV4-2; clone size: NA; D gene: TRBD2; J gene: TRBJ2-1; CDR3 DNA: TGTGCCAGCAGCCAAGTCAATCCAGCGGGAGGAGGGGATGAGCAGTTCTTC; CDR3 protein: CASSQVNPAGGGDEQFF
V gene: TRBV7-2; clone size: once; D gene: NA; J gene: TRBJ2-4; CDR3 DNA: TGTGCCAGCAGCTTACAGGAAAGCATTCAGTACTTC; CDR3 protein: CASSLQESIQYF
V gene: TRBV13; clone size: NA; D gene: TRBD2; J gene: TRBJ2-3; CDR3 DNA: TGTGCCAGCAGCCCGTGGACTAGCGGGGGGGTAGATACGCAGTATTTT; CDR3 protein: CASSPWTSGGVDTQYF
V gene: TRBV5-1; clone size: once; D gene: NA; J gene: TRBJ2-2; CDR3 DNA: TGCGCCAGCAGCTTATGGCTAGGGGGTACGAACGGGGAGCTGTTTTTT; CDR3 protein: CASSLWLGGTNGELFF
V gene: TRBV6-1; clone size: NA; D gene: TRBD1; J gene: TRBJ2-7; CDR3 DNA: TGTGCCAGCAGTGAACGTCCGGGACAGGGGTCAGACGAGCAGTACTTC; CDR3 protein: CASSERPGQGSDEQYF
V gene: TRBV28; clone size: once; D gene: NA; J gene: TRBJ1-2; CDR3 DNA: TGTGCCAGCAGTCCCACTACCAACTATGGCTACACCTTC; CDR3 protein: CASSPTTNYGYTF
V gene: TRBV6-2/TRBV6-3; clone size: NA; D gene: NA; J gene: TRBJ1-1; CDR3 DNA: TGTGCCAGCAGTGGCCTACGGAGCGAGGCTTTCTTT; CDR3 protein: CASSGLRSEAFF
V gene: TRBV30; clone size: NA; D gene: NA; J gene: TRBJ1-1; CDR3 DNA: TGTGCCTGGAGTCAGAACATGAACACTGAAGCTTTCTTT; CDR3 protein: CAWSQNMNTEAFF